The T cell receptor (beta chain) under discussion was sequenced for a study of blood T cell repertoires in COVID-19. Study-level information: The United States, Italy and Spain supplied acute and convalescent COVID-19 samples.

Germline V gene sequence: CDR1 KGHSH, CDR2 LQKENI. Deletions cut 3 bases from V and 7 bases from J, with 13 bases between. The CDR3 has 15 amino acids. Only in-frame clones appear in the TCRdb table, and some are missing; sequencing was by immunoSEQ multiplex PCR. The sample consists of roughly 260,000 clones, approximately 85% of them appearing once. This chain connects TRBV18 to TRBJ1-6, with D unresolved. The TCR was taken from a woman in her forties or fifties who had recovered from COVID-19. The sequencing sample was made of PBMCs or T cells enriched from blood (not recorded which). The CDR3 sequence: CASSPLRTDNSPLHF. The CDR3 DNA reads TGTGCCAGCTCACCCTTACGCACAGACAATTCACCCCTCCACTTT.